This T cell receptor (beta chain) was sequenced for a study of identical twins. V lost 2 bases and J lost 4, with 14 bases in between. CDR1 and CDR2 from the germline V gene are KGHSH and LQKENI. The CDR3 extends over 15 amino acids. Whole-study results and caveats: Out-of-frame TCR alpha sharing observed in monozygotic twins exceeded model estimates.

This clonotype was counted only a few times. Antigen: not known. Addition of a universal primer site occurred through template switching, and cDNA carried unique molecular identifiers. TCRdb redid the calling of the 5' RACE reads with MiXCR, one entry per CDR3 protein. Of 500,000 to 650,000 distinct CDR3 sequences in the sample, roughly 7.1% are singletons; the top ten hold roughly 1.6%. This same sample was also part of a study on yellow fever vaccine responses in identical twins.

This sequence was found in a young woman in good health. This chain connects TRBV18 to TRBJ1-2; D possibly corresponds to TRBD1 (6 bases). Source material: PBMCs. The CDR3: CASSPVPGEAYGYTF. DNA for the CDR3: TGTGCCAGCTCACCAGTGCCAGGGGAGGCCTATGGCTACACCTTC.